This entry concerns a single T cell receptor (beta chain). Trimming removed 3 bases at V and 2 bases at J, with 11 bases between. This CDR3 spans 15 amino acids. Germline CDR1 and CDR2: SNHLY and FYNNEI. The data are from a study of T cell responses to AZD1222 COVID-19 vaccine. TCRdb keeps only in-frame clones here, not all; method: immunoSEQ multiplex PCR. Of just under 150,000 clones in the sample, about 92% were seen once. The TCR sequence derives from an adult who received the AZD1222 COVID-19 vaccine. The V call is TRBV2, the J call TRBJ2-1; D is undetermined. The sequences come from peripheral blood, collected 28 days after the second AZD1222 dose. CDR3 in DNA: TGTGCCAGCAGTGATCGAAGCACTCCCTACAATGAGCAGTTCTTC. The encoded protein is CASSDRSTPYNEQFF.